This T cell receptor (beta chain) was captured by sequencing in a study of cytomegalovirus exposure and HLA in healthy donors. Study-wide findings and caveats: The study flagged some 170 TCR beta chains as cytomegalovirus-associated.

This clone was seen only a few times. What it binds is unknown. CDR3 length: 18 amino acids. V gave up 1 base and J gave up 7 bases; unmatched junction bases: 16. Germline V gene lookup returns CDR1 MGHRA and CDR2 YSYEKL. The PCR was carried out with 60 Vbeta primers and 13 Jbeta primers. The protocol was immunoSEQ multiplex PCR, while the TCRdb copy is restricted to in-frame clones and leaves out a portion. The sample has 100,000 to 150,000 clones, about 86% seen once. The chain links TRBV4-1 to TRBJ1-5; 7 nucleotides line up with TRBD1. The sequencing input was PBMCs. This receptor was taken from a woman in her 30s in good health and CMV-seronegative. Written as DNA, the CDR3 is TGCGCCAGCAGCCAAGCCCCCACTCCGACAGGGCGGCAGCAGCCCCAGCATTTT. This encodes CASSQAPTPTGRQQPQHF.